The clone carrying this T cell receptor (beta chain) is medium-sized (0.01 to 0.1%) by share. What it recognizes is unknown. The sample is drawn from a study of liver allograft versus peripheral blood T cells. Overall study: Recipients' peripheral blood T cell receptor repertoires were compared with those in transplanted livers.

Each CDR3 protein is one row after TCRdb ran MiXCR on the reads. The repertoire includes some 14,000 distinct CDR3 sequences, roughly 20% of them detected once, and roughly 2% sits in the top ten. Germline CDR1 and CDR2: MNHEY and SMNVEV (reference sequence). The CDR3 has 15 residues. V shed 5 bases and J 4 bases; nucleotides not matched to a gene: 10. Whole-study results and caveats: Intragraft T cell receptor repertoires of liver allografts were reported to differ from peripheral blood repertoires.

The clonotype was recovered from a human patient who had a liver transplant. The graft donor may have given rise to some T cells. The chain combines TRBV27 with TRBJ1-2, with TRBD1 matching over 7 bases. CDR3 region: CASSAKTGYTYGYTF. CDR3 in DNA: TGTGCCAGCAGTGCAAAGACAGGGTATACCTATGGCTACACCTTC.